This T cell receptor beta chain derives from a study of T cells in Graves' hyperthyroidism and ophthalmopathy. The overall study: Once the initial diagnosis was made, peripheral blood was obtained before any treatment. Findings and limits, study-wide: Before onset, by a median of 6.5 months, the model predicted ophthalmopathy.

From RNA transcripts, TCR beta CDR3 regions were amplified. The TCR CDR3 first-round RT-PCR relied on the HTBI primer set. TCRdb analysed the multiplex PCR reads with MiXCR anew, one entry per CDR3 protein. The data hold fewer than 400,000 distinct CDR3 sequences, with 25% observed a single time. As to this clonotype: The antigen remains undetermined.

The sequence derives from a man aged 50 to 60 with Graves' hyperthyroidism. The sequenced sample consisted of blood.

The CDR3 protein is CASSSGRREQYF. The CDR3, as DNA: TGTGCCAGTAGTAGCGGGAGGCGCGAGCAGTACTTC. V gene TRBV19 combines with J gene TRBJ2-7, with 8 bases matching TRBD2. CDR3 size: 12 residues. Looked up from germline, CDR1 is LNHDA and CDR2 is SQIVND (reference sequence). The trim removed 4 bases at V and 6 bases at J, leaving 2 bases unmatched.